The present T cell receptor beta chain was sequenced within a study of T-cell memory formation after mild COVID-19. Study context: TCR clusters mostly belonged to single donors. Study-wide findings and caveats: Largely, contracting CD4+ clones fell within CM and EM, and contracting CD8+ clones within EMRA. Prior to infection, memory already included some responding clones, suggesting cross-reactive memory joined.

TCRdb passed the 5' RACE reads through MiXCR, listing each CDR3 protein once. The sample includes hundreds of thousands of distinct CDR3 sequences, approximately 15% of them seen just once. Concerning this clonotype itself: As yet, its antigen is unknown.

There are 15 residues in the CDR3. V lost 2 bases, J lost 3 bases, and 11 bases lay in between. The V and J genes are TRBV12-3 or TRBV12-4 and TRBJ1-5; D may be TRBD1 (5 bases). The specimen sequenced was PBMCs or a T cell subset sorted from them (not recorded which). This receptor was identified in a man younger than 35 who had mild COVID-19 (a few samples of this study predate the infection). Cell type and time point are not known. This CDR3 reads CASSLRGSDNQPQHF. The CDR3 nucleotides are TGTGCCAGCAGTTTAAGGGGAAGTGACAATCAGCCCCAGCATTTT.